This TCR beta chain was documented in a study of cytomegalovirus exposure and HLA in healthy donors. The study's findings and limits: In most subjects, TCR beta sequences reportedly gave accurate predictions of HLA-A and HLA-B alleles. A later analysis found common viral pathogens apparently linked to several of the most significant clusters. Later work found most CMV-associated TCR beta chains apparently HLA-restricted. Trimming of TCR beta V- and J-genes showed a link, identified in a later analysis, to a missense DCLRE1C variant.

The PCR ran on 60 Vbeta and 13 Jbeta primers. The protocol was immunoSEQ multiplex PCR, while the TCRdb copy is restricted to in-frame clones and leaves out a portion. The top ten clones hold about 8.2% of a sample with about 110,000 clones, 55% to 75% of them seen once. About this clone itself: Its specificity is not known.

V lost 0 bases to trimming and J lost 8 bases, with 11 bases between them. This CDR3 spans 13 amino acids. CDR1 and CDR2 (germline): SGDLS, YYNGEE. Sequenced input: PBMCs. The chain couples TRBV9 to TRBJ1-1; D gene ambiguous. The source is a woman in her 40s in good health and CMV-seropositive. This chain's CDR3 is CASSVGHSGEAFF. CDR3 DNA sequence: TGTGCCAGCAGCGTAGGGCATTCGGGGGAAGCTTTCTTT.